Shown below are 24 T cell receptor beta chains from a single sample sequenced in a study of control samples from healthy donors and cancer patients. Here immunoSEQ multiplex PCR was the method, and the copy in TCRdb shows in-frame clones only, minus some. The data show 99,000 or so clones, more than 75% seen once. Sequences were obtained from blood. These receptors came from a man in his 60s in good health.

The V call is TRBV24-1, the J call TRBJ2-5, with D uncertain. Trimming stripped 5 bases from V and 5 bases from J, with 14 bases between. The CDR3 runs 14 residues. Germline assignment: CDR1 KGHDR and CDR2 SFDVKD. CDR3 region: CATSGAVKEETQYF. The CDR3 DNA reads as TGTGCCACCAGTGGCGCTGTAAAGGAGGAGACCCAGTACTTC.

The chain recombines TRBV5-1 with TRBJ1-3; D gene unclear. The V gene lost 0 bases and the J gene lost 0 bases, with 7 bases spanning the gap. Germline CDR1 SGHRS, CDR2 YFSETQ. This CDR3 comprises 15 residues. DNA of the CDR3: TGCGCCAGCAGCTTGGACACCCCCTCTGGAAACACCATATATTTT. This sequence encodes CASSLDTPSGNTIYF. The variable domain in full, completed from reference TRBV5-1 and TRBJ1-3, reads KAGVTQTPRYLIKTRGQQVTLSCSPISGHRSVSWYQQTPGQGLQFLFEYFSETQRNKGNFPGRFSGRQFSNSRSEMNVSTLELGDSALYLCASSLDTPSGNTIYFGEGSWLTVV.

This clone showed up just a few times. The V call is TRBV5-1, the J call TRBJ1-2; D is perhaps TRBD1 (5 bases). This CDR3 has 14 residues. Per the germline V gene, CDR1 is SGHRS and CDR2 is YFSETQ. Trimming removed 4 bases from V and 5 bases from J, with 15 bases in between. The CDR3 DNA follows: TGCGCCAGCAGCAACCAGGGCGGACCTTATGGCTACACCTTC. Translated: CASSNQGGPYGYTF.

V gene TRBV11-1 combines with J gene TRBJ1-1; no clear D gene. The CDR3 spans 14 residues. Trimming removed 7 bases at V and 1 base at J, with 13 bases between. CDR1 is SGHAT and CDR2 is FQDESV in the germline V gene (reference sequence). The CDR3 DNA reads TGTGCCAGCACCCCTGAGCCAAGGAACACTGAAGCTTTCTTT. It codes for CASTPEPRNTEAFF.

This CDR3 is CASSLSAQETQYF. The CDR3 coding sequence is TGTGCCAGCAGCCTATCAGCTCAAGAGACCCAGTACTTC. This chain joins TRBV9 and TRBJ2-5, with D unclear. The length of the CDR3 is 13 residues. V was shortened by 4 bases and J by 2 bases, with 9 bases between the two germline ends. The germline CDR1 and CDR2 sequences are SGDLS and YYNGEE. The full variable domain, rest sourced from reference TRBV9 and TRBJ2-5, is DSGVTQTPKHLITATGQRVTLRCSPRSGDLSVYWYQQSLDQGLQFLIQYYNGEERAKGNILERFSAQQFPDLHSELNLSSLELGDSALYFCASSLSAQETQYFGPGTRLLVL.

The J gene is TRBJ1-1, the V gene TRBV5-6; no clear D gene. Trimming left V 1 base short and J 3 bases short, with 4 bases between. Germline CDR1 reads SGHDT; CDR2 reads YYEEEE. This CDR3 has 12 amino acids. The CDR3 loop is CASSLYYTEAFF. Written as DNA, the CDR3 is TGTGCCAGCAGCTTGTACTACACTGAAGCTTTCTTT.

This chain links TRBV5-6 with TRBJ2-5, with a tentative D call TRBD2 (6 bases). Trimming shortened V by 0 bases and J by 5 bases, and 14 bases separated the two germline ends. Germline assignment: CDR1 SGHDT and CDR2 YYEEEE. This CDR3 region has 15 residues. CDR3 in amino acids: CASSLGRGIGETQYF. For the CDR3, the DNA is TGTGCCAGCAGCTTGGGACGGGGGATTGGTGAGACCCAGTACTTC.

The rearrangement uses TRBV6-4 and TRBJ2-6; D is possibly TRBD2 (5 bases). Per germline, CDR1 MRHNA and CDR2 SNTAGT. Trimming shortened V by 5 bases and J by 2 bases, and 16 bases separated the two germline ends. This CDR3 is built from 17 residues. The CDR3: CASSLTFVATGANVLTF. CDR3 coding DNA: TGTGCCAGCAGTTTGACGTTTGTAGCGACTGGGGCCAACGTCCTGACTTTC.

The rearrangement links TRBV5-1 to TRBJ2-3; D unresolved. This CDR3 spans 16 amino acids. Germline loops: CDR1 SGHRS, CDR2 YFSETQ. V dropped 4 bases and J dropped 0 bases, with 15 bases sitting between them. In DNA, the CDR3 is TGCGCCAGCAGCCCCCAGGCGGTCCTTAGCACAGATACGCAGTATTTT. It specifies CASSPQAVLSTDTQYF.

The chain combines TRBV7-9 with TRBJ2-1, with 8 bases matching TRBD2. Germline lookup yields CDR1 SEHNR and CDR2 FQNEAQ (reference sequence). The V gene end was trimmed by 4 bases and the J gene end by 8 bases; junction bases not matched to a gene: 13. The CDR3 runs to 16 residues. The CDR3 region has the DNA TGTGCCAGCAGCTCCCCAGCGGGAGACGGTTTGGATGAGCAGTTCTTC. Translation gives CASSSPAGDGLDEQFF.

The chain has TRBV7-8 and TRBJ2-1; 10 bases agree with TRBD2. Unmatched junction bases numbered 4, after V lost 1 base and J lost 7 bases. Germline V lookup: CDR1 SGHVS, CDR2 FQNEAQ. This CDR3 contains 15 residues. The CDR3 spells CASSLELAGDNEQFF. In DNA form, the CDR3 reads TGTGCCAGCAGCTTAGAGCTAGCGGGGGATAATGAGCAGTTCTTC.

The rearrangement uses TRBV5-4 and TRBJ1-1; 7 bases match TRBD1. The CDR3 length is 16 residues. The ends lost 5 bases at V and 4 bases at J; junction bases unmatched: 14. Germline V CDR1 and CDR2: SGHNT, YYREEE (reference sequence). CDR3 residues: CASRDSDRARGTEAFF. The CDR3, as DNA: TGTGCCAGCAGAGATTCCGACAGGGCGCGTGGCACTGAAGCTTTCTTT.

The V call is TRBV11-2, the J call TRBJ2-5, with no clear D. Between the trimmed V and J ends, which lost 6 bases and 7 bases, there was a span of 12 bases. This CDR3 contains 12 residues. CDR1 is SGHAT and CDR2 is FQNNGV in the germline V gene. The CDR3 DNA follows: TGTGCCAGCAGAGGACGGGCGTGGACCCAGTACTTC. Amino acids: CASRGRAWTQYF.

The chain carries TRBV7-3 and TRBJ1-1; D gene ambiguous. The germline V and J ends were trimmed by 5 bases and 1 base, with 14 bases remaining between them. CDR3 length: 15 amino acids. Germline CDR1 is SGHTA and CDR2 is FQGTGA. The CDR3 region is CASSPEGYRNTEAFF. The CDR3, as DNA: TGTGCCAGCAGCCCCGAGGGCTACCGGAACACTGAAGCTTTCTTT.

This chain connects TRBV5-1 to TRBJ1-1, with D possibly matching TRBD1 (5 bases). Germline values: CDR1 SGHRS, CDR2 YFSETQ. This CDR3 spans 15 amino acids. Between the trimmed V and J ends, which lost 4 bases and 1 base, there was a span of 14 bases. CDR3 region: CASSPPRGGNTEAFF. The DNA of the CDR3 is TGCGCCAGCAGCCCCCCGAGGGGAGGGAACACTGAAGCTTTCTTT. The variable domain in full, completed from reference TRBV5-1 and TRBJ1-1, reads KAGVTQTPRYLIKTRGQQVTLSCSPISGHRSVSWYQQTPGQGLQFLFEYFSETQRNKGNFPGRFSGRQFSNSRSEMNVSTLELGDSALYLCASSPPRGGNTEAFFGQGTRLTVV.

In DNA form, the CDR3 reads TGTGCCAGTAGTCCCCTAGCGGGAGTTATCAATGAGCAGTTCTTC. The encoded protein is CASSPLAGVINEQFF. J is TRBJ2-1 and V is TRBV19, with TRBD2 identical over 10 bases. The CDR3 is 15 residues long. The germline CDR1 and CDR2 sequences are LNHDA and SQIVND (reference sequence). V dropped 5 bases and J dropped 6; count of bases not matched to a gene: 7. The whole variable domain, remainder taken from reference TRBV19 and TRBJ2-1, is DGGITQSPKYLFRKEGQNVTLSCEQNLNHDAMYWYRQDPGQGLRLIYYSQIVNDFQKGDIAEGYSVSREKKESFPLTVTSAQKNPTAFYLCASSPLAGVINEQFFGPGTRLTVL.

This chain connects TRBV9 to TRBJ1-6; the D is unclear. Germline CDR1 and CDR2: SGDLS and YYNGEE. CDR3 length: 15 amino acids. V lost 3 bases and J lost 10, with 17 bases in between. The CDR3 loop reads CASSAPTGVGSPLHF. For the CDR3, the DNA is TGTGCCAGCAGCGCCCCTACCGGAGTTGGATCACCCCTCCACTTT.

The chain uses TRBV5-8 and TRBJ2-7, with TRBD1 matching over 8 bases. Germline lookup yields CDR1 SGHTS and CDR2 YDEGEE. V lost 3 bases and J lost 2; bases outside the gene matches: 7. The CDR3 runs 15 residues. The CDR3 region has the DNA TGTGCCAGCAGCTCTAGACAGGGGCCGGCCTACGAGCAGTACTTC. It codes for CASSSRQGPAYEQYF.

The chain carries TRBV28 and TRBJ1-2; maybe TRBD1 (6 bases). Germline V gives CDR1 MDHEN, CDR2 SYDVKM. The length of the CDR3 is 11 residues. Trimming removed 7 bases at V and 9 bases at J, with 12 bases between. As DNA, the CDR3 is TGTGCCAGCACCCAGGACAGTCGCTACACCTTC. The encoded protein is CASTQDSRYTF.

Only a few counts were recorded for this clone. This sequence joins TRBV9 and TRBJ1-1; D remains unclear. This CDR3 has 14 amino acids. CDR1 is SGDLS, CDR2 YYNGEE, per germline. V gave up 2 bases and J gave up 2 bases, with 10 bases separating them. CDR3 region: CASSVTQFNTEAFF. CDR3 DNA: TGTGCCAGCAGCGTGACACAGTTTAACACTGAAGCTTTCTTT.

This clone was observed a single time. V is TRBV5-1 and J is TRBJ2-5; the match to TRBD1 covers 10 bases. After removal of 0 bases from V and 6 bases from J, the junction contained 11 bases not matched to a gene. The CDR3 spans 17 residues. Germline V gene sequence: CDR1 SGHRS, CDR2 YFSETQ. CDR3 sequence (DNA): TGCGCCAGCAGCTTGGAGGTCCGGGACAGGGGCTCAAAGACCCAGTACTTC. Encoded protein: CASSLEVRDRGSKTQYF.

The CDR3 is CASSRNRVSTDTQYF. Written as DNA, the CDR3 is TGTGCCAGTAGTAGGAACAGGGTGAGCACAGATACGCAGTATTTT. This chain joins TRBV19 and TRBJ2-3, with a weak D call TRBD1 (6 bases). This CDR3 is 15 amino acids long. The germline V and J ends were trimmed by 4 bases and 0 bases, with 11 bases remaining between them. Germline V lookup: CDR1 LNHDA, CDR2 SQIVND (reference sequence).

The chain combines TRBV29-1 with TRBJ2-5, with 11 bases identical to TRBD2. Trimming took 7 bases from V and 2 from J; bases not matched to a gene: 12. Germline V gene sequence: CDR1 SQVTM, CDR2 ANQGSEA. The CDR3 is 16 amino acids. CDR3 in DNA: TGCAGCGCACTCCCCCTGGGACTAGCGGTTCAAGAGACCCAGTACTTC. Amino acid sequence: CSALPLGLAVQETQYF.

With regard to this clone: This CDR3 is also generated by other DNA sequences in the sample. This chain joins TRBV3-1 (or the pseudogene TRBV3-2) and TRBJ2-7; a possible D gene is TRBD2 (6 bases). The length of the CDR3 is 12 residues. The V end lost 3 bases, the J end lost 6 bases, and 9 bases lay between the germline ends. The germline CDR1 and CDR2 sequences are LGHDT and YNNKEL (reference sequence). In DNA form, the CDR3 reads TGTGCCAGCAGCCAGCCCGGGAGCGAGCAGTACTTC. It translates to CASSQPGSEQYF.